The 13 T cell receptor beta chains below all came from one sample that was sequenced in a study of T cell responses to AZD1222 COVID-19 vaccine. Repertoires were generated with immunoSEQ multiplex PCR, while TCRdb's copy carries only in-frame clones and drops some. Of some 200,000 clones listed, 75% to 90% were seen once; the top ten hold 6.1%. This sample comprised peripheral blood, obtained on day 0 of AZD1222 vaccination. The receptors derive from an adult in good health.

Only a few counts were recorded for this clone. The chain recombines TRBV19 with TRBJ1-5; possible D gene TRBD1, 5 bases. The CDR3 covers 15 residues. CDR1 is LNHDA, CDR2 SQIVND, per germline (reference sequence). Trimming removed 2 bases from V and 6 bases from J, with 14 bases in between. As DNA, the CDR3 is TGTGCCAGTAGTATAATCGGGGCAGGCGGTCAGCCCCAGCATTTT. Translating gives CASSIIGAGGQPQHF.

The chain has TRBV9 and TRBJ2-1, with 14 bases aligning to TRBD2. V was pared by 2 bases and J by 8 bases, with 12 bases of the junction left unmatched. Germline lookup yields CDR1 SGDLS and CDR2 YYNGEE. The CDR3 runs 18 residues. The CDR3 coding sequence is TGTGCCAGCAGCGTCAGCGGGGGGACTAGCGGGAGAGGCGATGAGCAGTTCTTC. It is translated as CASSVSGGTSGRGDEQFF.

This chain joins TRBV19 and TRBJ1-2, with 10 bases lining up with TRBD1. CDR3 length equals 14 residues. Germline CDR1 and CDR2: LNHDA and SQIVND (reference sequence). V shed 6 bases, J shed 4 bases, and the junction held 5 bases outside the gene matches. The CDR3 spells CASRFGQGGYGYTF. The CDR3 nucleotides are TGTGCCAGTAGGTTCGGACAGGGGGGCTATGGCTACACCTTC. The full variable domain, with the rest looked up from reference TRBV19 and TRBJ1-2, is DGGITQSPKYLFRKEGQNVTLSCEQNLNHDAMYWYRQDPGQGLRLIYYSQIVNDFQKGDIAEGYSVSREKKESFPLTVTSAQKNPTAFYLCASRFGQGGYGYTFGSGTRLTVV.

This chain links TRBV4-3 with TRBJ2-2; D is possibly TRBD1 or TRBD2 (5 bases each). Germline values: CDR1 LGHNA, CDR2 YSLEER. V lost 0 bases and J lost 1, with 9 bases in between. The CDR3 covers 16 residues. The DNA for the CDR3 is TGCGCCAGCAGCCAAGAGAGGGACCTGAACACCGGGGAGCTGTTTTTT. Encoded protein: CASSQERDLNTGELFF.

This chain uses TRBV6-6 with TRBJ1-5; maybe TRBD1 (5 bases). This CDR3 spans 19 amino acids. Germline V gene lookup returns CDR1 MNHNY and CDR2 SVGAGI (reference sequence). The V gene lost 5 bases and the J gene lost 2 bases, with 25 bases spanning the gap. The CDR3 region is CASSHRPQTEKGGNQPQHF. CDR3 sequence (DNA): TGTGCCAGCAGTCACCGACCTCAGACAGAAAAAGGTGGCAATCAGCCCCAGCATTTT.

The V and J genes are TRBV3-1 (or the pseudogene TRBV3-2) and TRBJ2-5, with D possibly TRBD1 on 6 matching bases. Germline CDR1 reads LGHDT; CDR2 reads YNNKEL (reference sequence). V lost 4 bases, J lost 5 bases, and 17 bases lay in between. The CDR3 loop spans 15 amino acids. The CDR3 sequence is CASSPRQAEAETQYF. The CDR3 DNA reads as TGTGCCAGCAGCCCCCGACAGGCCGAGGCCGAGACCCAGTACTTC.

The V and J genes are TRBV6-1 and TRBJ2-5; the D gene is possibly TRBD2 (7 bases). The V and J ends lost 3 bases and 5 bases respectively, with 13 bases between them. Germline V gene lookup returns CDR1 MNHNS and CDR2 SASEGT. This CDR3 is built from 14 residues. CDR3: CASSERGLGETQYF. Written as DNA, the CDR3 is TGTGCCAGCAGTGAGCGGGGGCTCGGGGAGACCCAGTACTTC.

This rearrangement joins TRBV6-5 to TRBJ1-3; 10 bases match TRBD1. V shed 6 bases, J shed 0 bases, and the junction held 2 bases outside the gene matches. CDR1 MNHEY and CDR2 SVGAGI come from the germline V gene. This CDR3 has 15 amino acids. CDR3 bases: TGTGCCAGCAGCGACAGGGGGCCCTCTGGAAACACCATATATTTT. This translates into CASSDRGPSGNTIYF.

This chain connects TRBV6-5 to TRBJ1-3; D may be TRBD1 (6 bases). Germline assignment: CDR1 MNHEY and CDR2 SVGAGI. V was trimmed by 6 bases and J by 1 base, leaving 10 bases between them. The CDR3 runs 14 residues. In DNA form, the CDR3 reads TGTGCCAGCAGCCAGGGGCAGTCTGGAAACACCATATATTTT. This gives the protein CASSQGQSGNTIYF.

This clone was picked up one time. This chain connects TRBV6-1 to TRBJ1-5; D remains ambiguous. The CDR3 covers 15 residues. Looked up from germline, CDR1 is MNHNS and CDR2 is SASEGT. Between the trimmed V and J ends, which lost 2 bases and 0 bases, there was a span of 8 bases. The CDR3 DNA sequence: TGTGCCAGCAGTGAATTATCTGGTAGCAATCAGCCCCAGCATTTT. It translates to CASSELSGSNQPQHF.

CDR3 amino acids: CASSLEREQFF. CDR3 coding DNA: TGTGCCAGCAGCCTTGAGAGAGAGCAGTTCTTC. The V call is TRBV5-4, the J call TRBJ2-1, with D unresolved. The CDR3 has 11 residues. The V end was cut by 4 bases, the J end by 10 bases, with 9 bases between. The V gene's germline CDR1 is SGHNT and CDR2 YYREEE (reference sequence).

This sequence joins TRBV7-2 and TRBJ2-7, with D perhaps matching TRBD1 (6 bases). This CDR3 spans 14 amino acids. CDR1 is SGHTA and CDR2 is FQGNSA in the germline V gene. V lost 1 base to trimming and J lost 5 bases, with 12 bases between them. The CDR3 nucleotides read TGTGCCAGCAGCTTAGGGGGGCAAGGGGACGAGCAGTACTTC. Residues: CASSLGGQGDEQYF.

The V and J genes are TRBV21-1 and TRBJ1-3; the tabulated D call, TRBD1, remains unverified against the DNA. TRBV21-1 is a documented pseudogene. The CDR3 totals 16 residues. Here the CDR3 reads CASSKDVAGAGNTIYF. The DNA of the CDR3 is TGTGCCAGCAGCAAAGATGTCGCAGGGGCTGGAAACACCATATATTTT.